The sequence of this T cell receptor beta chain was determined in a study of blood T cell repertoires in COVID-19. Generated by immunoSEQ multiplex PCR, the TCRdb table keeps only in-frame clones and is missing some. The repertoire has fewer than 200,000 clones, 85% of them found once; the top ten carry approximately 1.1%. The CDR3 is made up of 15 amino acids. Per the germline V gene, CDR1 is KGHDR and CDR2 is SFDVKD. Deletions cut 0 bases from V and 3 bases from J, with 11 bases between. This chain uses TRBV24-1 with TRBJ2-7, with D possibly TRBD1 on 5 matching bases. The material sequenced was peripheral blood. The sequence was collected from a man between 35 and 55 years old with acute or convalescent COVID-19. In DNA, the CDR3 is TGTGCCACCAGTGATTTGAACAGGTTTTACTACGAGCAGTACTTC. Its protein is CATSDLNRFYYEQYF.